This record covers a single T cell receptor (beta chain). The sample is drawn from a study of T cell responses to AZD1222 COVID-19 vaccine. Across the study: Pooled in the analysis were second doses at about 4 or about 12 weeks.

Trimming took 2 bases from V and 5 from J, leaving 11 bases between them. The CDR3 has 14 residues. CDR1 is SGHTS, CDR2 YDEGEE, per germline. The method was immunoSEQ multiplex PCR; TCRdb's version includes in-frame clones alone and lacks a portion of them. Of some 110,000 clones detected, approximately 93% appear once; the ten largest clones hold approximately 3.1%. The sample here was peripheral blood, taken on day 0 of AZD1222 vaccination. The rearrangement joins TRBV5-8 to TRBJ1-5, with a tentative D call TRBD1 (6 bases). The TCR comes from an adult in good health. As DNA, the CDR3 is TGTGCCAGCAGCTTCAGGGGTCGATATCAGCCCCAGCATTTT. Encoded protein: CASSFRGRYQPQHF. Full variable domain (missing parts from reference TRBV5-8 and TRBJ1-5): EAGVTQSPTHLIKTRGQQATLRCSPISGHTSVYWYQQALGLGLQFLLWYDEGEERNRGNFPPRFSGRQFPNYSSELNVNALELEDSALYLCASSFRGRYQPQHFGDGTRLSIL.